This T cell receptor beta chain was profiled in a study of patients and donors after allogeneic stem cell transplantation. This CDR3 is built from 14 residues. The junction had 4 bases not matched to a gene; V was cut back by 2 bases and J by 6 bases. From germline, CDR1 is LGHNA and CDR2 YSLEER. TCRdb independently ran MiXCR on the RT-PCR reads; one entry per CDR3 protein. The sample includes roughly 200,000 distinct CDR3 sequences, more than 35% of them seen just once. Specimen: blood, either unsorted or a sorted T cell fraction (not recorded which). The chain uses TRBV4-3 and TRBJ2-7, with 10 positions matching TRBD1. The receptor's source is a human donor who was either an allogeneic HSCT recipient or a stem cell or donor lymphocyte infusion donor (not recorded which). It is not recorded whose cells these are; they may come from a transplant donor. The CDR3 DNA reads TGCGCCAGCAGCCAAACCGGGACAGGGGCCGAGCAGTACTTC. Protein: CASSQTGTGAEQYF.